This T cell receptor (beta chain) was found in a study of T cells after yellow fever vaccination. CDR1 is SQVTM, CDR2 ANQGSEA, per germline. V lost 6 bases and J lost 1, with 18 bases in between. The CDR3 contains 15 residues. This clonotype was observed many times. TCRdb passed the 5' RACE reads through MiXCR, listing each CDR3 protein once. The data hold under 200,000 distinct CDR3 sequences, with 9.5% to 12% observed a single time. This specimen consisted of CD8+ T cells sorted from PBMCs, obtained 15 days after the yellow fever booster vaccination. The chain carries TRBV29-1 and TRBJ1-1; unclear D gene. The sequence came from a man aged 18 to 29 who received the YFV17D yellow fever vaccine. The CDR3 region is CSVDPGSPANTEAFF. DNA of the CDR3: TGCAGCGTAGACCCGGGAAGTCCGGCGAACACTGAAGCTTTCTTT.